This entry features one T cell receptor (beta chain) sequence. This CDR3 is 17 amino acids long. CDR1 and CDR2 from the germline V gene are LNHDA and SQIVND (reference sequence). V was pared by 8 bases and J by 1 base, with 23 bases between. Original data processing: Reference gene primer amplification gave estimated nucleated cell counts. The protocol was immunoSEQ multiplex PCR, while the TCRdb copy is restricted to in-frame clones and leaves out a portion. V and J calls and clone size are as listed in that table; D and trimming were resolved from the DNA. The table includes 150,000 to 200,000 clones, 90% detected once. The entry originates in a study of blood T cell repertoires in COVID-19. Study overall: Specimens from acute and convalescent COVID-19 originated in the United States, Italy and Spain. PBMCs, B-cell-depleted T cells, or T cells were the source of the cDNA or gDNA that made up the material.

V and J are TRBV19 and TRBJ1-1; D is possibly TRBD1 (6 bases). Sequenced material: peripheral blood. This TCR came from a man in his 60s with active or convalescent COVID-19. The CDR3 region has the DNA TGTGCCAGTTCCCATACGAGCACCAGGGGACCGAACACTGAAGCTTTCTTT. Translated, it gives CASSHTSTRGPNTEAFF.